Below are 21 T cell receptor beta chains sequenced from a single sample in a study of graft-versus-host responses after intestinal transplantation. Antigens for these TCRs are unknown. Using immunoSEQ multiplex PCR, the repertoire was profiled, and TCRdb retains in-frame clones only, with some absent. The data hold fewer than 85,000 clones, with just under 95% observed a single time. The material sequenced was unstimulated CD8+ T cells sorted from spleen or lymph node cells, taken before intestinal transplant. These receptors came from a human donor who received an intestinal transplant.

The chain carries TRBV7-9 and TRBJ2-7; the match to TRBD1 covers 8 bases. The junction had 9 bases not matched to a gene; V was cut back by 5 bases and J by 0 bases. The CDR3 runs to 16 residues. The germline V gene encodes CDR1 SEHNR and CDR2 FQNEAQ (reference sequence). As DNA, the CDR3 is TGTGCCAGCAGCCCCCCCGGGACAGGCTTCTCCTACGAGCAGTACTTC. This sequence encodes CASSPPGTGFSYEQYF.

This clone was seen only once. This CDR3 reads CASSPGLGVEKLFF. In DNA, the CDR3 is TGTGCCAGCAGCCCAGGGCTCGGAGTAGAAAAACTGTTTTTT. The rearrangement links TRBV27 to TRBJ1-4; D is perhaps TRBD1 (5 bases). V was clipped by 6 bases and J by 8 bases, with 16 bases between them. This CDR3 is 14 amino acids long. The germline V gene has CDR1 MNHEY and CDR2 SMNVEV (reference sequence).

V gene TRBV5-6 combines with J gene TRBJ1-2, with TRBD1 matching over 9 bases. Germline-derived CDR1 and CDR2 are SGHDT and YYEEEE. The V segment lost 4 bases and the J segment 7 bases; nucleotides outside the gene matches: 11. The CDR3 consists of 15 residues. The chain's CDR3 is CASSPLTDRGGGYTF. Written as DNA, the CDR3 is TGTGCCAGCAGCCCCTTGACGGACAGGGGAGGTGGCTACACCTTC.

This rearrangement joins TRBV7-8 to TRBJ2-1, with D possibly being TRBD2 (6 bases). Trimming cost V 1 base and J 15 bases, with 19 bases left between them. Germline V gene sequence: CDR1 SGHVS, CDR2 FQNEAQ. The CDR3 runs to 14 residues. CDR3 bases: TGTGCCAGCAGCTTAGTGAGTTTGGAGGGCCCGTGGTTCTTC. The encoded protein is CASSLVSLEGPWFF.

V gene TRBV7-2 combines with J gene TRBJ1-2; 8 bases are shared with TRBD1. CDR3 length: 16 residues. Germline loops: CDR1 SGHTA, CDR2 FQGNSA. The V and J ends lost 1 base and 5 bases, in that order; junction bases with no gene match: 9. DNA of the CDR3: TGTGCCAGCAGCTTAGGGGGGGCCAGGGGGCCATATGGCTACACCTTC. It yields the protein CASSLGGARGPYGYTF.

The V gene is TRBV7-3, the J gene TRBJ1-2; D is perhaps TRBD1 (6 bases). Germline values: CDR1 SGHTA, CDR2 FQGTGA. Trimming pared 3 bases from V and 0 bases from J, leaving 11 bases between. There are 15 residues in the CDR3. DNA for the CDR3: TGTGCCAGCAGCTTGAACCAGGGGCCTAACTATGGCTACACCTTC. As protein: CASSLNQGPNYGYTF.

The table lists this clone with a count of one. The V gene is TRBV6-1, the J gene TRBJ2-3; maybe TRBD1 (6 bases). Germline CDR1 and CDR2: MNHNS and SASEGT. The CDR3 covers 14 residues. V lost 6 bases, J lost 1 base, and 11 bases lay in between. DNA of the CDR3: TGTGCCAGCAGCAGGGGTTATGGCACAGATACGCAGTATTTT. Translating it yields CASSRGYGTDTQYF.

This clone has just one count. The chain uses TRBV5-1 and TRBJ1-1; D is undetermined. The CDR3 loop spans 11 amino acids. The germline V gene encodes CDR1 SGHRS and CDR2 YFSETQ. V was cut by 0 bases and J by 7 bases, with 4 bases left in between. CDR3 nucleotide sequence: TGCGCCAGCAGCTTGGGCAGTGAAGCTTTCTTT. It codes for CASSLGSEAFF.

The chain combines TRBV7-2 with TRBJ2-1, with D perhaps TRBD2 (6 bases). This CDR3 has 15 residues. Trimming took 2 bases from V and 5 from J, leaving 13 bases between them. The germline CDR1 and CDR2 sequences are SGHTA and FQGNSA. The CDR3 DNA sequence: TGTGCCAGCAGCTTACAGCTAGCGCTTCACAATGAGCAGTTCTTC. Translation: CASSLQLALHNEQFF.

The DNA for the CDR3 is TGTGCCAGCAGGTGTAGTATTCTTTTAAATCAGCCCCAGCATTTT. Its protein product is CASRCSILLNQPQHF. The gene calls are TRBV6-4 and TRBJ1-5; D is unresolved. The V gene's germline CDR1 is MRHNA and CDR2 SNTAGT. The CDR3 covers 15 residues. Trimming removed 6 bases at V and 4 bases at J, with 16 bases between.

The gene calls are TRBV7-9 and TRBJ2-1; D unresolved. V was clipped by 5 bases and J by 5 bases, with 13 bases between them. From germline, CDR1 is SEHNR and CDR2 FQNEAQ (reference sequence). CDR3 size: 14 residues. The CDR3 DNA reads TGTGCCAGCAGCCAGTACGCGAGGAACAATGAGCAGTTCTTC. This encodes CASSQYARNNEQFF.

This clone has only a few counts. The gene calls are TRBV19 and TRBJ2-5, with 9 bases aligning to TRBD1. V was clipped by 1 base and J by 2 bases; unmatched bases: 2. The CDR3 extends over 15 amino acids. Per the germline V gene, CDR1 is LNHDA and CDR2 is SQIVND (reference sequence). The CDR3 is CASSIGTGAQETQYF. The CDR3 bases are TGTGCCAGTAGTATAGGGACAGGGGCACAAGAGACCCAGTACTTC.

The J gene is TRBJ2-1, the V gene TRBV10-3; either TRBD1 or TRBD2 may fit D (5 bases each). The germline CDR1 and CDR2 sequences are ENHRY and SYGVKD. The V end lost 4 bases, the J end lost 9 bases, and 13 bases lay between the germline ends. The CDR3 covers 13 residues. CDR3 sequence reads: CAISVEGRGEQFF. The DNA of the CDR3 is TGTGCCATCAGTGTTGAGGGAAGGGGTGAGCAGTTCTTC.

V usage is TRBV14 and J usage is TRBJ1-2, with D hard to call. Germline loops: CDR1 SGHDN, CDR2 FVKESK. The CDR3 has 14 amino acids. Trimming shortened V by 1 base and J by 4 bases, and 10 bases separated the two germline ends. CDR3 DNA sequence: TGTGCCAGCAGCCAAGCTGGCTCGGGCTATGGCTACACCTTC. The encoded protein is CASSQAGSGYGYTF.

The rearrangement uses TRBV7-6 and TRBJ1-4; D unresolved. There are 18 residues in the CDR3. Germline CDR1 and CDR2: SGHVS and FNYEAQ. Trimming cost V 3 bases and J 0 bases, with 17 bases left between them. The CDR3 loop reads CASSFIYGVRATNEKLFF. DNA of the CDR3: TGTGCCAGCAGCTTCATATACGGGGTGAGGGCAACTAATGAAAAACTGTTTTTT.

CDR3 amino acids: CASSLSDYREAAYEQYF. The CDR3 coding sequence is TGTGCCAGCAGTTTATCGGATTATCGGGAGGCAGCCTACGAGCAGTACTTC. The chain links TRBV28 to TRBJ2-7, with TRBD2 matching over 7 bases. CDR1 is MDHEN, CDR2 SYDVKM, per germline. This CDR3 has 17 residues. The J segment lost 2 bases and the V segment lost 1 base, leaving 11 bases of the junction unmatched.

This clone was observed once. The chain is built from TRBV2 and TRBJ2-1, with TRBD2 matching 10 bases. There are 15 residues in the CDR3. Germline V lookup: CDR1 SNHLY, CDR2 FYNNEI. The V gene end was trimmed by 8 bases and the J gene end by 14 bases; junction bases not matched to a gene: 18. CDR3 DNA: TGTGCCAGCCAACCCGCAACTAGCGGGACGCGCCGAGAGTTCTTC. Protein sequence: CASQPATSGTRREFF.

This rearrangement joins TRBV19 to TRBJ2-7; tentative D call: TRBD1 (5 bases). The CDR3 is 13 amino acids. CDR1 and CDR2 (germline): LNHDA, SQIVND (reference sequence). V gave up 5 bases and J gave up 3 bases, with 11 bases separating them. The CDR3 sequence is CASSWGSNYEQYF. CDR3 coding DNA: TGTGCCAGTAGTTGGGGCAGTAACTACGAGCAGTACTTC.

Remarks on this clone: An end of the junction does not agree with germline; a read error may underlie this. The V call is TRBV5-1, the J call TRBJ1-1; no definite D call. The CDR3 has 17 amino acids. The V gene's germline CDR1 is SGHRS and CDR2 YFSETQ. The CDR3 DNA reads TGCGCCAGCAGCTTGTATCCCCTACGAGACAAGAACATTGAAGCTTTCTTT. Amino acid sequence: CASSLYPLRDKNIEAFF. Together with reference TRBV5-1 and TRBJ1-1, the CDR3 gives the full variable domain: KAGVTQTPRYLIKTRGQQVTLSCSPISGHRSVSWYQQTPGQGLQFLFEYFSETQRNKGNFPGRFSGRQFSNSRSEMNVSTLELGDSALYLCASSLYPLRDKNIEAFFGQGTRLTVV.

This clone was found once. This chain links TRBV6-1 with TRBJ1-2, with D perhaps matching TRBD1 (6 bases). The V end was cut by 2 bases, the J end by 6 bases, with 16 bases between. The CDR3 has 15 amino acids. Germline CDR1 is MNHNS and CDR2 is SASEGT. CDR3 in amino acids: CASSEFWGTKDGYTF. The CDR3 DNA reads as TGTGCCAGCAGTGAATTTTGGGGGACAAAGGATGGCTACACCTTC.

CDR3 DNA sequence: TGCAGCGTTGAGATAGGGACAGCGTCAGAGACCCAGTACTTC. Its translation: CSVEIGTASETQYF. This rearrangement joins TRBV29-1 to TRBJ2-5; TRBD1 agrees at 7 bases. There are 14 residues in the CDR3. J was trimmed by 4 bases and V by 3 bases; bases with no gene match: 8. Germline-derived CDR1 and CDR2 are SQVTM and ANQGSEA.